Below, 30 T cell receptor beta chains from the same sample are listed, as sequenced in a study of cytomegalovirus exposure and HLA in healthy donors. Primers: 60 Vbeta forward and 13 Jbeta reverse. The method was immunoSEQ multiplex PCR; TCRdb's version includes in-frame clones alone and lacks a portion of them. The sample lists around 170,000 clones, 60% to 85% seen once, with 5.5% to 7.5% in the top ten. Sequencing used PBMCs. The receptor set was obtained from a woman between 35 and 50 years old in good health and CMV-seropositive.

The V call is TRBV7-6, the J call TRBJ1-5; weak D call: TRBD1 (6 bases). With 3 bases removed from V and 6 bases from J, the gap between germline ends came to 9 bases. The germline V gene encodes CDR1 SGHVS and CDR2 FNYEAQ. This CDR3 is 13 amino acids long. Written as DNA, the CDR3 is TGTGCCAGCAGCTTGGGGGCGGGTCAGCCCCAGCATTTT. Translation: CASSLGAGQPQHF.

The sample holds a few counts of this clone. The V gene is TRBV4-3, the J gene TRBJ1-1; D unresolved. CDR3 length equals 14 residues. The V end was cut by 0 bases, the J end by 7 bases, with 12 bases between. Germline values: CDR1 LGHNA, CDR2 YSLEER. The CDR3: CASSQDFEPGEAFF. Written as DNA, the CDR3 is TGCGCCAGCAGCCAAGATTTCGAACCGGGTGAAGCTTTCTTT.

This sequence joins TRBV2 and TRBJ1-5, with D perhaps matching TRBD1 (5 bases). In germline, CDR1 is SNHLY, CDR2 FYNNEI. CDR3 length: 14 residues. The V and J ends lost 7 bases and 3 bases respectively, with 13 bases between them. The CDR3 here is CASTQSRDNQPQHF. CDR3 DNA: TGTGCCAGCACCCAATCCAGGGACAATCAGCCCCAGCATTTT.

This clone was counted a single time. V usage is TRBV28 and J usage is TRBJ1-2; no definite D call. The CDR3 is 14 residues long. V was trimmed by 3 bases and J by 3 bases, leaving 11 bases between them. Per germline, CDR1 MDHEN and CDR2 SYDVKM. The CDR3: CASSLVGRDYGYTF. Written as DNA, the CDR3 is TGTGCCAGCAGTTTGGTCGGGAGGGACTATGGCTACACCTTC.

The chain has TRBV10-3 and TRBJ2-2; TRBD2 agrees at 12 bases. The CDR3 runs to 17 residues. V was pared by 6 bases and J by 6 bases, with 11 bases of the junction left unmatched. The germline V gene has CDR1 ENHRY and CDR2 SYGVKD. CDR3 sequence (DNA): TGTGCCATCAGCTTGACTAGCGGGGGATTCGTTCCCGGGGAGCTGTTTTTT. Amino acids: CAISLTSGGFVPGELFF.

CDR3 residues: CASSFGGGHTDTQYF. CDR3 DNA sequence: TGTGCCAGCAGCTTCGGCGGGGGGCACACAGATACGCAGTATTTT. V and J are TRBV7-2 and TRBJ2-3; 8 nucleotides agree with TRBD2. CDR3 length equals 15 residues. Germline V CDR1 and CDR2: SGHTA, FQGNSA. J gave up 2 bases and V 3 bases, and 4 bases lay outside the gene matches.

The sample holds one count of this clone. CDR3 DNA: TGTGCCAGCAGTTTACAGTTGCAGGGGAAGGGAAAACTGTTTTTT. The encoded protein is CASSLQLQGKGKLFF. V gene TRBV28 combines with J gene TRBJ1-4, with D possibly being TRBD1 (6 bases). This CDR3 is built from 15 residues. Deletions cut 2 bases from V and 10 bases from J, with 17 bases between. The germline gives CDR1 MDHEN, CDR2 SYDVKM.

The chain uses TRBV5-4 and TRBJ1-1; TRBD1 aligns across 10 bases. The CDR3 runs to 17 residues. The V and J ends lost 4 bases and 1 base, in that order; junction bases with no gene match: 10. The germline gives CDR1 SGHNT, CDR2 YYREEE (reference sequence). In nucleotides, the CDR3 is TGTGCCAGCAGCGGGGGGACAGGGGTTCTTGGGAACACTGAAGCTTTCTTT. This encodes CASSGGTGVLGNTEAFF.

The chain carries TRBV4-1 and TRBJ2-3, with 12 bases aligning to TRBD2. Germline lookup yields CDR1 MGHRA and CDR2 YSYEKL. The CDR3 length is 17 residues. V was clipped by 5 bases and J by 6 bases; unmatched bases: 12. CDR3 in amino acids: CASSASGGALFSDTQYF. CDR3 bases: TGCGCCAGCAGCGCTAGCGGGGGGGCCCTTTTCAGCGATACGCAGTATTTT.

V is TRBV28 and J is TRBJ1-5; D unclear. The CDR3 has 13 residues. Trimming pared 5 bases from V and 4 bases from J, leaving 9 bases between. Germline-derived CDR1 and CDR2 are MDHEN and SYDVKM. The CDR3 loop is CASSLPSNQPQHF. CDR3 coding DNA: TGTGCCAGCAGTCTCCCCAGTAATCAGCCCCAGCATTTT.

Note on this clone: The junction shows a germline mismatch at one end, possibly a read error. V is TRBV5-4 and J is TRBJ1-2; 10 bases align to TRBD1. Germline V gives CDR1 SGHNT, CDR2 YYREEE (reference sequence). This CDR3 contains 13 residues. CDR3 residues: CASSLDRGGGYTF. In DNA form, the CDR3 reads TGTGCCAGCAGTTTGGACAGGGGGGGAGGCTACACCTTC. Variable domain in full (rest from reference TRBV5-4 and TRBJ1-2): ETGVTQSPTHLIKTRGQQVTLRCSSQSGHNTVSWYQQALGQGPQFIFQYYREEENGRGNFPPRFSGLQFPNYSSELNVNALELDDSALYLCASSLDRGGGYTFGSGTRLTVV.

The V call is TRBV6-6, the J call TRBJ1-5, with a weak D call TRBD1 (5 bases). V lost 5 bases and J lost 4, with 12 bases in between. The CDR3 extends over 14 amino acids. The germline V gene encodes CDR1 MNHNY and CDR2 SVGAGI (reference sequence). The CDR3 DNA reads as TGTGCCAGCAGTCTCAGGGAGGGGAATCAGCCCCAGCATTTT. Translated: CASSLREGNQPQHF.

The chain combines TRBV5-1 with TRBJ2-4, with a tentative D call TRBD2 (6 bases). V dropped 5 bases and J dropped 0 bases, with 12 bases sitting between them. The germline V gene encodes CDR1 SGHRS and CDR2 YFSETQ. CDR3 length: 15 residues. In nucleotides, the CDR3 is TGCGCCAGCAGGGACGGGGGATTAGCCAAAAACATTCAGTACTTC. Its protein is CASRDGGLAKNIQYF.

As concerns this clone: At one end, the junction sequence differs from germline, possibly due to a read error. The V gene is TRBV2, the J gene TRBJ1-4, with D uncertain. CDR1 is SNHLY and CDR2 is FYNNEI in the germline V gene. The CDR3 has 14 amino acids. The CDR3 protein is CASSEDYYGEKLFF. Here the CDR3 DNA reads TGTGCCAGCAGCGAAGACTACTACGGCGAAAAACTGTTTTTT.

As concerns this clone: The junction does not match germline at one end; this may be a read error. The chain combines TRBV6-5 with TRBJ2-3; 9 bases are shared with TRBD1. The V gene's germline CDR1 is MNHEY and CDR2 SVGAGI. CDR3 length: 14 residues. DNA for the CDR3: TGTGCCAGCAGTTCGGGACAGGGAACAGATACACAGTATTTT. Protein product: CASSSGQGTDTQYF.

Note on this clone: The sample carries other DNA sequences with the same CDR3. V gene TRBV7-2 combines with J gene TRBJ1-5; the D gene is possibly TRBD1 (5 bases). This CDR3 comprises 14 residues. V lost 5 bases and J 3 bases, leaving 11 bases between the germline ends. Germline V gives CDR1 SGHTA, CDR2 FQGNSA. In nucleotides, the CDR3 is TGTGCCAGCAGCCGCGACAGCTCCAATCAGCCCCAGCATTTT. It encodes CASSRDSSNQPQHF.

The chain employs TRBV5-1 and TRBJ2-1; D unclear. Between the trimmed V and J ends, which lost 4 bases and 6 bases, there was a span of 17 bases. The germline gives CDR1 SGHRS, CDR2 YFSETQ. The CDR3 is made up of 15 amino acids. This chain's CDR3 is CASSDEWAIPNEQFF. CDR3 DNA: TGCGCCAGCAGCGACGAATGGGCCATTCCCAATGAGCAGTTCTTC.

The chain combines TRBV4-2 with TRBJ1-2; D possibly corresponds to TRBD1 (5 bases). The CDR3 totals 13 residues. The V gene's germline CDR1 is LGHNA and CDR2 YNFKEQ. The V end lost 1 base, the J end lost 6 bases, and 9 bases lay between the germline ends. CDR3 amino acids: CASSQVGGNGYTF. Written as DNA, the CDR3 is TGTGCCAGCAGCCAAGTGGGGGGAAATGGCTACACCTTC.

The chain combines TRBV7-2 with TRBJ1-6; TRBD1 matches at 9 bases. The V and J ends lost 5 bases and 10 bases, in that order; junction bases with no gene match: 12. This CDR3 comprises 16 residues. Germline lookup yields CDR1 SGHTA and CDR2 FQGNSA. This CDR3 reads CASSPRTGEYVSPLHF. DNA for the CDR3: TGTGCCAGCAGCCCCCGGACAGGGGAGTATGTGTCACCCCTCCACTTT.

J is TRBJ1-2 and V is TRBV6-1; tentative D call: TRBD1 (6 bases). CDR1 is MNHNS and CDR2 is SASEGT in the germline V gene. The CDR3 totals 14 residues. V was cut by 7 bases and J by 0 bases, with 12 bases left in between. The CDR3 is CASTRTEANYGYTF. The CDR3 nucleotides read TGTGCCAGCACCCGGACAGAAGCTAACTATGGCTACACCTTC.

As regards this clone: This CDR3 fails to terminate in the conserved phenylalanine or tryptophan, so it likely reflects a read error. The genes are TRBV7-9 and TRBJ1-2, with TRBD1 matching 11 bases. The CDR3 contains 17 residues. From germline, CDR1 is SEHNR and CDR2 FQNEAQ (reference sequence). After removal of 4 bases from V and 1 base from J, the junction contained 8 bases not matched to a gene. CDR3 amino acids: CASSSGAGTGGNYGYTL. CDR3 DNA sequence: TGTGCCAGCAGCTCGGGGGCCGGGACAGGGGGTAACTATGGCTACACCCTC.

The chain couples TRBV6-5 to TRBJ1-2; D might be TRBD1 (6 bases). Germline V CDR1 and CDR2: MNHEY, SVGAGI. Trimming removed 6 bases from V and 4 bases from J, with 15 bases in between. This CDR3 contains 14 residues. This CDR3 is CASSLPGQFYGYTF. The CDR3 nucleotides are TGTGCCAGCAGCCTACCAGGACAGTTCTATGGCTACACCTTC.

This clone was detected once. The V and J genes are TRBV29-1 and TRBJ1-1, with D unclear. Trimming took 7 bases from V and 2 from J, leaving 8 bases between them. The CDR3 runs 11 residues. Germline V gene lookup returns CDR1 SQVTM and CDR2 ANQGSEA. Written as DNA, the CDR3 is TGCAGCGGCAGGATCAACACTGAAGCTTTCTTT. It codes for CSGRINTEAFF.

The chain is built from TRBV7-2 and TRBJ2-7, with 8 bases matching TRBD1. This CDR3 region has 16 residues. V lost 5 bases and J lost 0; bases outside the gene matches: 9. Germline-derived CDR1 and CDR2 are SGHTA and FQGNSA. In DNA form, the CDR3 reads TGTGCCAGCAGCCGAAGAGGGACAGGCAGCTCCTACGAGCAGTACTTC. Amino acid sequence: CASSRRGTGSSYEQYF.

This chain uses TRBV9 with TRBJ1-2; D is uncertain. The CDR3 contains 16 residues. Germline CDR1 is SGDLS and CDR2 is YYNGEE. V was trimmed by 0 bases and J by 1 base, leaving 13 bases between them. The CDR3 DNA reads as TGTGCCAGCAGCGTAGATCCAGACGGACTTAACTATGGCTACACCTTC. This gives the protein CASSVDPDGLNYGYTF. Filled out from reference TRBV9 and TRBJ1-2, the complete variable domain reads DSGVTQTPKHLITATGQRVTLRCSPRSGDLSVYWYQQSLDQGLQFLIQYYNGEERAKGNILERFSAQQFPDLHSELNLSSLELGDSALYFCASSVDPDGLNYGYTFGSGTRLTVV.

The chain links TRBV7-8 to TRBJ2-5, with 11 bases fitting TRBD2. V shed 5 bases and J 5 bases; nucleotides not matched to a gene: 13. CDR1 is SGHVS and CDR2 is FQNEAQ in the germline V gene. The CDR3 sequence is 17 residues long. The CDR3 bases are TGTGCCAGCAGCATACACCTGACTAGCGGGGTGCAGGAGACCCAGTACTTC. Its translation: CASSIHLTSGVQETQYF.

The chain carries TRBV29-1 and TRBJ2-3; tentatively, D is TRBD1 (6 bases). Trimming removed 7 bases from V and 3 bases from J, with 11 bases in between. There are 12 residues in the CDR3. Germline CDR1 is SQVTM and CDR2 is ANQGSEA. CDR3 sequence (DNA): TGCAGCGGAGAAAGGGGGACAGATACGCAGTATTTT. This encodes CSGERGTDTQYF.

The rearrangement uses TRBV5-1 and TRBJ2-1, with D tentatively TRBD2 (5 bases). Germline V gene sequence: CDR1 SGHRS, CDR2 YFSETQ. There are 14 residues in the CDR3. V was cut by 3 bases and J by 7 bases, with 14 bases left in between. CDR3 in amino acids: CASSSTWGENEQFF. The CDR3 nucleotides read TGCGCCAGCAGCTCCACATGGGGAGAGAATGAGCAGTTCTTC.

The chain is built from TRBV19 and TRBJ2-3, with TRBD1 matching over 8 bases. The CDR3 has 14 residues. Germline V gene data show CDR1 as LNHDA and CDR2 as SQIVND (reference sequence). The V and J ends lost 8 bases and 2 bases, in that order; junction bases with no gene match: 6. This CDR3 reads CASSHRGDTDTQYF. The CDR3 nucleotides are TGTGCCAGTTCCCACAGGGGGGACACAGATACGCAGTATTTT.

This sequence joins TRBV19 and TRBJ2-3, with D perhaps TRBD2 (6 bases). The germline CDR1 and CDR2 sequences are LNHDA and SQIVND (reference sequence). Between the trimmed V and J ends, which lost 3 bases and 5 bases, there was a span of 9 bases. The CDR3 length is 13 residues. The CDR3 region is CASSISGGDTQYF. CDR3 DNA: TGTGCCAGTAGTATTTCCGGGGGAGATACGCAGTATTTT.